The 12 T cell receptor beta chains below all came from one sample that was sequenced in a study of blood T cell repertoires in COVID-19. The repertoire was sequenced with immunoSEQ multiplex PCR; TCRdb's copy has only in-frame clones and lacks some. The profile shows about 130,000 clones, 80% to 85% of them singletons. Sequenced input: PBMCs or T cells enriched from blood (not recorded which). Receptors originate from a man aged 25 to 40 who had recovered from COVID-19.

The gene calls are TRBV19 and TRBJ2-1; the D gene is possibly TRBD2 (6 bases). Between the trimmed V and J ends, which lost 3 bases and 0 bases, there was a span of 12 bases. This CDR3 comprises 16 residues. Germline values: CDR1 LNHDA, CDR2 SQIVND (reference sequence). Here the CDR3 DNA reads TGTGCCAGTAGTATTGGCGGGGCCAGCTCCTACAATGAGCAGTTCTTC. Translating it yields CASSIGGASSYNEQFF.

The J gene is TRBJ1-4, the V gene TRBV5-1, with D unclear. Trimming took 0 bases from V and 8 from J, leaving 11 bases between them. The CDR3 contains 14 residues. Germline CDR1 is SGHRS and CDR2 is YFSETQ. The CDR3 reads CASSLGTGREKLFF. The CDR3 nucleotides read TGCGCCAGCAGCTTGGGCACGGGTCGGGAAAAACTGTTTTTT. Variable domain in full (rest from reference TRBV5-1 and TRBJ1-4): KAGVTQTPRYLIKTRGQQVTLSCSPISGHRSVSWYQQTPGQGLQFLFEYFSETQRNKGNFPGRFSGRQFSNSRSEMNVSTLELGDSALYLCASSLGTGREKLFFGSGTQLSVL.

The genes are TRBV30 and TRBJ1-5, with 8 bases aligning to TRBD1. The CDR3 runs 15 residues. Germline CDR1 is GTSNPN and CDR2 is SVGIG (reference sequence). The V gene end was trimmed by 4 bases and the J gene end by 6 bases; junction bases not matched to a gene: 11. The CDR3 DNA follows: TGTGCCTGGACTAATTCAGGGGGCAAGGCTCAGCCCCAGCATTTT. Protein product: CAWTNSGGKAQPQHF.

The gene calls are TRBV24-1 and TRBJ2-1, with D perhaps TRBD1 (5 bases). The length of the CDR3 is 13 residues. Germline V CDR1 and CDR2: KGHDR, SFDVKD. The germline V and J ends were trimmed by 3 bases and 7 bases, with 9 bases remaining between them. DNA for the CDR3: TGTGCCACCAGTGATAGGGGTTGGAATGAGCAGTTCTTC. The encoded protein is CATSDRGWNEQFF.

The J gene is TRBJ2-7, the V gene TRBV4-1, with D tentatively TRBD2 (5 bases). CDR3 length equals 15 residues. Trimming removed 0 bases from V and 5 bases from J, with 14 bases in between. Germline loops: CDR1 MGHRA, CDR2 YSYEKL. In nucleotides, the CDR3 is TGCGCCAGCAGCCAAGATGGTAGCGCCAAGAACGAGCAGTACTTC. Its translation: CASSQDGSAKNEQYF.

The rearrangement uses TRBV7-2 and TRBJ2-5; the match to TRBD2 covers 9 bases. Germline V lookup: CDR1 SGHTA, CDR2 FQGNSA. The CDR3 extends over 14 amino acids. The ends lost 4 bases at V and 5 bases at J; junction bases unmatched: 5. CDR3 in DNA: TGTGCCAGCAGCTCCGGACTAGCGAGCGAGACCCAGTACTTC. Translation gives CASSSGLASETQYF. The whole variable domain, filled in from reference TRBV7-2 and TRBJ2-5, reads GAGVSQSPSNKVTEKGKDVELRCDPISGHTALYWYRQSLGQGLEFLIYFQGNSAPDKSGLPSDRFSAERTGGSVSTLTIQRTQQEDSAVYLCASSSGLASETQYFGPGTRLLVL.

The chain recombines TRBV5-6 with TRBJ2-1; a possible D gene is TRBD2 (6 bases). The CDR3 sequence is 15 residues long. Per germline, CDR1 SGHDT and CDR2 YYEEEE. V lost 2 bases and J 3 bases, leaving 12 bases between the germline ends. In DNA, the CDR3 is TGTGCCAGCAGCTTTTGGGGGAGGCACTACAATGAGCAGTTCTTC. Residues: CASSFWGRHYNEQFF.

In its sample, this clone was seen once. V and J are TRBV10-3 and TRBJ2-3; TRBD2 agrees at 11 bases. CDR1 is ENHRY and CDR2 is SYGVKD in the germline V gene. Losses at the gene ends were 10 bases for V and 1 base for J; bases not matched to a gene: 7. The CDR3 covers 15 residues. CDR3 sequence reads: CATKLTSGGTDTQYF. CDR3 DNA sequence: TGTGCCACCAAACTGACTAGCGGGGGCACAGATACGCAGTATTTT.

This chain links TRBV27 with TRBJ1-4, with 8 nucleotides matching TRBD1. CDR1 MNHEY and CDR2 SMNVEV come from the germline V gene (reference sequence). This CDR3 is 16 amino acids long. V trimming: 5 bases; J trimming: 6 bases; junction bases outside the gene matches: 11. The CDR3 spells CASSTRRTGRDEKLFF. DNA for the CDR3: TGTGCCAGCAGTACCCGACGGACAGGGAGGGATGAAAAACTGTTTTTT.

This chain connects TRBV3-1 (or the pseudogene TRBV3-2) to TRBJ2-7; unclear D gene. CDR1 is LGHDT, CDR2 YNNKEL, per germline (reference sequence). The CDR3 has 12 residues. Trimming removed 0 bases from V and 2 bases from J, with 2 bases in between. The CDR3 sequence is CASSQDTYEQYF. CDR3 bases: TGTGCCAGCAGCCAAGACACCTACGAGCAGTACTTC.

This rearrangement joins TRBV7-9 to TRBJ1-1; 8 bases match TRBD1. The CDR3 is made up of 14 amino acids. The junction had 3 bases not matched to a gene; V was cut back by 5 bases and J by 1 base. Germline loops: CDR1 SEHNR, CDR2 FQNEAQ (reference sequence). CDR3 protein: CASSRGTGNTEAFF. CDR3 sequence (DNA): TGTGCCAGCAGCCGGGGGACAGGGAACACTGAAGCTTTCTTT.

The chain links TRBV11-2 to TRBJ2-5, with D possibly matching TRBD2 (6 bases). The CDR3 contains 15 residues. Trimming took off 1 base at V and 4 bases at J, with 13 bases between the two ends. Germline CDR1 reads SGHAT; CDR2 reads FQNNGV. In DNA, the CDR3 is TGTGCCAGCAGCTTAGTGTCGGGAGTCGGAGAGACCCAGTACTTC. Its protein is CASSLVSGVGETQYF. Based on the CDR3 plus reference TRBV11-2 and TRBJ2-5, the full variable domain is EAGVAQSPRYKIIEKRQSVAFWCNPISGHATLYWYQQILGQGPKLLIQFQNNGVVDDSQLPKDRFSAERLKGVDSTLKIQPAKLEDSAVYLCASSLVSGVGETQYFGPGTRLLVL.